This T cell receptor beta chain emerged from a study of T cell responses to AZD1222 COVID-19 vaccine (dated by TCRdb to the early 2020s). Background for the entire study: A total of about 250 trial participants underwent TCR sequencing, of whom more than 200 had received two doses of AZD1222 and about 25 had received two doses of the MenACWY control vaccine. Trial participants were enrolled by age into 18-55, 56-69 and 70-plus year subgroups, with about 150, 28 and 57 TCR-sequenced participants respectively. General study outcomes and caveats: Participants were mostly white British, with more females than males. The authors suggested clonal diversity may have been underestimated. In the small 56-69-year group, the increase in depth fell short of significance, most likely because of low power. Because no day 14 peak-response samples were available, repertoires were characterized only after the peak T cell response. Conclusions about previously exposed vaccinees are limited because only five or six AZD1222 recipients were SARS-CoV-2 seropositive at baseline. Reportedly, almost half of the unique spike-specific TCRs recognized epitopes lying outside the regions that are mutated in the B.1.351 and B.1.1.7 variants. The vaccine-associated CD4 TCRs covered the entire spike protein, and the dominant responses fell in regions 160-218 and 743-854. After two AZD1222 doses, both the breadth and the depth of spike-specific TCRs were significantly higher than at day 0 and than in MenACWY recipients.

The CDR3 regions of human TCRbeta chains were analyzed by immunosequencing. The authors' pipeline ran thus. Repertoire TCRs were checked for matches against a reference library of SARS-CoV-2-specific TCRs that had been generated using the MIRA antigen-specificity platform. Breadth was defined as the fraction of unique TCRs that were SARS-CoV-2-associated, and depth was defined as the fraction of total T cells that were SARS-CoV-2-associated. Each spike-specific TCR was assigned to its reactive spike region and to a CD4 or CD8 class using the MIRA data. Log10-transformed breadth and depth values were compared by one-way ANOVA with Sidak's multiple comparisons tests. TCRdb limited this immuneACCESS table to in-frame rearrangements with V and J called. A share of clones is missing; checked studies link under half to unresolved V genes, and the rest is unexplained. V and J calls and clone size are those listed in that table; D and trimming were worked out from the DNA. Across this sample there are over 85,000 clones, with approximately 90% seen only once. The ten top clones hold roughly 5% of the sample.

In the paper's terms, the time point label means: about 28 days (+/-7) after the second vaccine dose. AZD1222 recipients with second doses at about 4 weeks or about 12 weeks were pooled, because spike-specific TCR depth and breadth did not differ between schedules. Vaccinee samples were obtained from the UK trials COV001 and COV002, which included a single-blind randomized controlled phase 2/3 trial of AZD1222 (ChAdOx1 nCoV-19) in healthy adults. Trial participant PBMC samples were collected at day 0 and day 28 after the second dose for TCRbeta chain sequencing. V trim: 2 bases; J trim: 3 bases; unmatched bases: 2. The CDR3 numbers 14 residues from cysteine through phenylalanine. Only the CDR3 DNA stays, 42 bases, in frame from base 1. Looking up the germline V gene yields CDR1 KGHSH and CDR2 LQKENI. Of note for this clone: Its antigen remains undetermined. Base quality data are lacking; no much larger clone is found one base away.

This clonotype originated in an adult who received the AZD1222 COVID-19 vaccine. The specimen was peripheral blood, collected 28 days after the second AZD1222 dose. The sequence links TRBV18 to TRBJ1-1, with 8 central nucleotides matching TRBD1. The CDR3 region has the sequence CASSPTGGDTEAFF. Here is the DNA: TGTGCCAGCTCACCAACAGGGGGGGACACTGAAGCTTTCTTT.